These 22 T cell receptor beta chains share one sample of origin, sequenced in a study of cytomegalovirus exposure and HLA in healthy donors. Primers included in the PCR were 60 Vbeta and 13 Jbeta primers. TCRdb's copy holds only in-frame clones and misses some; the assay was immunoSEQ multiplex PCR. Found here are tens of thousands of clones; the top ten clones hold around 3.4%. Sequenced input: PBMCs. These receptors were collected from a woman aged 40-49 years in good health and CMV-seropositive.

The rearrangement links TRBV18 to TRBJ1-1; D not resolved. The CDR3 spans 14 residues. From germline, CDR1 is KGHSH and CDR2 LQKENI. With 6 bases removed from V and 3 bases from J, the gap between germline ends came to 14 bases. CDR3 region: CASSLSVQYTEAFF. CDR3 sequence (DNA): TGTGCCAGCTCTCTATCCGTACAGTACACTGAAGCTTTCTTT. Full variable domain (remainder filled in from reference TRBV18 and TRBJ1-1): NAGVMQNPRHLVRRRGQEARLRCSPMKGHSHVYWYRQLPEEGLKFMVYLQKENIIDESGMPKERFSAEFPKEGPSILRIQQVVRGDSAAYFCASSLSVQYTEAFFGQGTRLTVV.

The chain recombines TRBV27 with TRBJ2-7, with D perhaps matching TRBD2 (5 bases). Germline loops: CDR1 MNHEY, CDR2 SMNVEV (reference sequence). The CDR3 extends over 13 amino acids. The germline V and J ends were trimmed by 3 bases and 3 bases, with 9 bases remaining between them. The CDR3 region is CASSFSAVYEQYF. DNA for the CDR3: TGTGCCAGCAGTTTCTCAGCGGTCTACGAGCAGTACTTC.

The chain employs TRBV6-5 and TRBJ2-5, with D possibly being TRBD2 (6 bases). The V gene's germline CDR1 is MNHEY and CDR2 SVGAGI. This CDR3 has 15 residues. Trimming stripped 6 bases from V and 0 bases from J, with 14 bases between. The CDR3 region has the DNA TGTGCCAGCAGCCTACTAGCAGAGTACCAAGAGACCCAGTACTTC. Its protein is CASSLLAEYQETQYF.

This chain uses TRBV10-3 with TRBJ1-1, with 7 bases that match TRBD1. The V and J ends lost 3 bases and 8 bases, in that order; junction bases with no gene match: 15. There are 16 residues in the CDR3. Germline values: CDR1 ENHRY, CDR2 SYGVKD. The CDR3: CAISDRGFNSQGEAFF. For the CDR3, the DNA is TGTGCCATCAGTGACCGGGGATTTAACTCACAGGGGGAAGCTTTCTTT.

The genes are TRBV2 and TRBJ2-5, with 12 bases matching TRBD2. From germline, CDR1 is SNHLY and CDR2 FYNNEI. The CDR3 totals 16 residues. The V gene end was trimmed by 2 bases and the J gene end by 7 bases; junction bases not matched to a gene: 8. Here the CDR3 reads CASSEQGLAGLGTQYF. The CDR3 DNA reads as TGTGCCAGCAGTGAACAGGGACTAGCGGGCCTCGGGACCCAGTACTTC.

The chain has TRBV27 and TRBJ2-7; D might be TRBD1 (5 bases). The length of the CDR3 is 13 residues. Trimming shortened V by 6 bases and J by 6 bases, and 15 bases separated the two germline ends. CDR1 and CDR2 from the germline V gene are MNHEY and SMNVEV (reference sequence). DNA for the CDR3: TGTGCCAGCAGGATCGGAGTAGGGGTCGAGCAGTACTTC. As protein: CASRIGVGVEQYF.

This rearrangement joins TRBV5-4 to TRBJ1-5, with 8 bases lining up with TRBD1. The ends lost 4 bases at V and 5 bases at J; junction bases unmatched: 5. Germline V CDR1 and CDR2: SGHNT, YYREEE (reference sequence). The CDR3 contains 14 residues. Here the CDR3 reads CASSPGQGDQPQHF. The CDR3 nucleotides are TGTGCCAGCAGCCCCGGACAGGGTGATCAGCCCCAGCATTTT.

The chain carries TRBV4-1 and TRBJ2-5; TRBD2 matches at 10 bases. Trimming cost V 4 bases and J 2 bases; bases outside gene matches: 4. This CDR3 comprises 15 residues. From germline, CDR1 is MGHRA and CDR2 YSYEKL. The DNA of the CDR3 is TGCGCCAGCAGCCGGCTAGCGGGAGAGCAAGAGACCCAGTACTTC. It is translated as CASSRLAGEQETQYF.

V and J are TRBV6-6 and TRBJ1-1; D unclear. The CDR3 spans 13 residues. Trimming left V 0 bases short and J 6 bases short, with 8 bases between. Germline-derived CDR1 and CDR2 are MNHNY and SVGAGI (reference sequence). The CDR3: CASSYSYRAEAFF. The CDR3 DNA follows: TGTGCCAGCAGTTACTCATATCGGGCTGAAGCTTTCTTT.

This CDR3 is CASSRTGPDTQYF. Written as DNA, the CDR3 is TGTGCCAGCAGCAGGACAGGGCCAGATACGCAGTATTTT. V is TRBV5-6 and J is TRBJ2-3, with 8 nucleotides matching TRBD1. In germline, CDR1 is SGHDT, CDR2 YYEEEE. This CDR3 is 13 amino acids long. With V trimmed by 4 bases and J by 4 bases, 2 bases remained unmatched.

J is TRBJ2-1 and V is TRBV4-2, with D possibly TRBD1 on 8 matching bases. The CDR3 is 15 amino acids. From germline, CDR1 is LGHNA and CDR2 YNFKEQ. The V and J ends lost 4 bases and 7 bases respectively, with 17 bases between them. The CDR3 here is CASSLVGQGLNEQFF. The CDR3 nucleotides read TGTGCCAGCAGCCTTGTAGGACAGGGACTAAATGAGCAGTTCTTC.

The genes are TRBV6-5 and TRBJ1-1; D gene unclear. V was trimmed by 4 bases and J by 1 base, leaving 10 bases between them. This CDR3 spans 14 amino acids. Per the germline V gene, CDR1 is MNHEY and CDR2 is SVGAGI. CDR3 loop: CASSSLTPNTEAFF. CDR3 nucleotides: TGTGCCAGCAGTTCTCTTACACCGAACACTGAAGCTTTCTTT.

The chain uses TRBV13 and TRBJ2-3; 7 positions agree with TRBD2. Germline loops: CDR1 PRHDT, CDR2 FYEKMQ (reference sequence). The V and J ends lost 4 bases and 1 base, in that order; junction bases with no gene match: 11. This CDR3 spans 17 amino acids. The CDR3 bases are TGTGCCAGCAGCTCGGGGCCGGGGGGACGGGGCACAGATACGCAGTATTTT. It is translated as CASSSGPGGRGTDTQYF.

CDR3 coding DNA: TGCAGTGCCACAGGCCAGCGGGAGTGGTTCTTC. It codes for CSATGQREWFF. The rearrangement joins TRBV20-1 to TRBJ2-1, with TRBD2 matching over 8 bases. The CDR3 has 11 amino acids. V lost 6 bases to trimming and J lost 15 bases; unmatched junction nucleotides: 10. The V gene's germline CDR1 is DFQATT and CDR2 SNEGSKA (reference sequence).

This chain uses TRBV6-1 with TRBJ2-3; 10 nucleotides align to TRBD2. The junction had 4 bases not matched to a gene; V was cut back by 6 bases and J by 1 base. CDR3 length: 15 amino acids. Germline V gene data show CDR1 as MNHNS and CDR2 as SASEGT. This chain's CDR3 is CASRFGTSGTDTQYF. In nucleotides, the CDR3 is TGTGCCAGCAGGTTCGGGACTAGCGGCACAGATACGCAGTATTTT.

CDR3 coding DNA: TGTGCCAGCAGCCGCACCGGTTACTACGAGCAGTACTTC. Translation gives CASSRTGYYEQYF. V is TRBV6-1 and J is TRBJ2-7, with D unclear. This CDR3 contains 13 residues. Looked up from germline, CDR1 is MNHNS and CDR2 is SASEGT. Trimming stripped 6 bases from V and 3 bases from J, with 12 bases between.

The chain recombines TRBV5-1 with TRBJ2-7; D unresolved. CDR1 and CDR2 (germline): SGHRS, YFSETQ. This CDR3 is built from 14 residues. The V end was cut by 1 base, the J end by 0 bases, with 8 bases between. This chain's CDR3 is CASSLQQNSYEQYF. The CDR3 DNA reads TGCGCCAGCAGCTTGCAACAAAACTCCTACGAGCAGTACTTC.

The gene calls are TRBV9 and TRBJ2-3; maybe TRBD2 (5 bases). The CDR3 totals 15 residues. V lost 0 bases, J lost 4 bases, and 12 bases lay in between. CDR1 and CDR2 (germline): SGDLS, YYNGEE. CDR3 region: CASSVGASGSDTQYF. The CDR3 nucleotides read TGTGCCAGCAGCGTAGGTGCCTCGGGGTCAGATACGCAGTATTTT. Full variable domain (missing parts from reference TRBV9 and TRBJ2-3): DSGVTQTPKHLITATGQRVTLRCSPRSGDLSVYWYQQSLDQGLQFLIQYYNGEERAKGNILERFSAQQFPDLHSELNLSSLELGDSALYFCASSVGASGSDTQYFGPGTRLTVL.

This chain links TRBV4-1 with TRBJ2-3; the match to TRBD1 covers 7 bases. Germline V gene data show CDR1 as MGHRA and CDR2 as YSYEKL. The length of the CDR3 is 15 residues. Trimming removed 1 base from V and 2 bases from J; junction bases left unmatched: 3. CDR3 sequence reads: CASSQGRGSTDTQYF. The CDR3 DNA sequence: TGCGCCAGCAGCCAAGGCAGGGGGTCCACAGATACGCAGTATTTT.

The DNA for the CDR3 is TGTGCCAGCAGCTCCACTAGCGTCGAGCAGTACTTC. It specifies CASSSTSVEQYF. The rearrangement uses TRBV7-9 and TRBJ2-7; 7 bases match TRBD2. The CDR3 covers 12 residues. V shed 4 bases, J shed 6 bases, and the junction held 3 bases outside the gene matches. Germline loops: CDR1 SEHNR, CDR2 FQNEAQ (reference sequence).

V usage is TRBV14 and J usage is TRBJ1-4; no clear D. There are 12 residues in the CDR3. V was clipped by 2 bases and J by 8 bases, with 6 bases between them. CDR1 and CDR2 (germline): SGHDN, FVKESK. Here the CDR3 reads CASSQFGEKLFF. The CDR3 coding sequence is TGTGCCAGCAGCCAATTCGGGGAAAAACTGTTTTTT.

The chain is built from TRBV4-2 and TRBJ1-4; 9 bases line up with TRBD1. J gave up 8 bases and V 6 bases, and 10 bases lay outside the gene matches. CDR3 length: 15 amino acids. From germline, CDR1 is LGHNA and CDR2 YNFKEQ. The CDR3 coding sequence is TGTGCCAGCAGTCAGGTCGGACAGGGGTTAGAAAAACTGTTTTTT. Translated: CASSQVGQGLEKLFF.